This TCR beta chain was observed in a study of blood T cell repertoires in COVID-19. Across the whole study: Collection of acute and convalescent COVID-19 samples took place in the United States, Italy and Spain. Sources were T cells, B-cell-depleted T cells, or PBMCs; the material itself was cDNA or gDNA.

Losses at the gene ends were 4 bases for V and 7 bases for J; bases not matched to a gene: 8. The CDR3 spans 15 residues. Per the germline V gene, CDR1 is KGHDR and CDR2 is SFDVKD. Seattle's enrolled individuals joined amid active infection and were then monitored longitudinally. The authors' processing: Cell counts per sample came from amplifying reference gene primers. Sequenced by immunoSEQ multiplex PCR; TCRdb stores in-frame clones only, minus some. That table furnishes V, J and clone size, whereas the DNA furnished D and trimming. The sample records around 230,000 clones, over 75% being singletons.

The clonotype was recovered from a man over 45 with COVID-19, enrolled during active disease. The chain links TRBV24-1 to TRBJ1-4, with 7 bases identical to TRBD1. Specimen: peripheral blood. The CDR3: CATSDSTGTVEKLFF. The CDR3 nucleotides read TGTGCCACCAGTGACTCAACCGGGACAGTTGAAAAACTGTTTTTT.